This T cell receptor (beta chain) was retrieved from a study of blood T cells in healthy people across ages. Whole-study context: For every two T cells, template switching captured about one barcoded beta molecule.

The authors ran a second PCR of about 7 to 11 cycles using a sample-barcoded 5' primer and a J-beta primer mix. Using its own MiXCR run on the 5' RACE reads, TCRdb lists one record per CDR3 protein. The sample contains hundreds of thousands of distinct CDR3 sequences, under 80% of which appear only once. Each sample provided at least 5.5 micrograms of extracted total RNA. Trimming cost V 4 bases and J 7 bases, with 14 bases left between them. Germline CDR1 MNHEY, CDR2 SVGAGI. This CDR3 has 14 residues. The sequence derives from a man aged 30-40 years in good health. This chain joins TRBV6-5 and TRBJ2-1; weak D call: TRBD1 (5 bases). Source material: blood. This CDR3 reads CASSFTTVPNEQFF. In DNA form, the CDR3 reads TGTGCCAGCAGTTTCACGACAGTTCCTAATGAGCAGTTCTTC.